This T cell receptor beta chain was sequenced during a study of graft-versus-host responses after intestinal transplantation. Study information: Each of the recipients got a multivisceral, liver-intestinal, or isolated intestinal transplant. The whole recipient group had anti-thymocyte globulin induction followed by tacrolimus and steroids for roughly three years. Study-level results: Among recipient marrow samples, GvH clones were found; some appeared first in ileum or blood.

Comment on this clone: What it binds is not known.

From germline, CDR1 is LNHNV and CDR2 YYDKDF (reference sequence). The junction had 6 bases not matched to a gene; V was cut back by 0 bases and J by 7 bases. This CDR3 region has 16 residues. The repertoire was sequenced with immunoSEQ multiplex PCR; TCRdb's copy has only in-frame clones and lacks some. The data contain 96,000 or so clones, about 90% of them seen just once; the ten biggest clones take up around 0.17%. This rearrangement joins TRBV15 to TRBJ2-1; TRBD1 agrees at 10 bases. This clonotype was obtained from a human donor who received an intestinal transplant. The sample in question was unstimulated CD4+ T cells sorted from spleen or lymph node cells, obtained before intestinal transplant. CDR3 DNA: TGTGCCACCAGCAGAGAAGGGACAGGGGTTGGAAATGAGCAGTTCTTC. This translates into CATSREGTGVGNEQFF.